This record concerns one T cell receptor beta chain sequence. No antigen is known for it. A clone one base away is much larger, so this may be a read error. The sample is drawn from a study of CD8+CD57+ T cells in acquired aplastic anemia (dated by TCRdb to between 2017 and 2018). A note on the overall study: On average, sorted CD4+ and CD8+ cells yielded 3.2 ug of extracted DNA, with a range of roughly 0.18 to 27.4 ug. CD8+CD57+ expansion was defined as a frequency above the mean frequency observed in healthy subjects.

Spanning cysteine to phenylalanine, the CDR3 consists of 14 amino acids. The only DNA kept is the CDR3, 42 bases in frame from the first base. In the germline V gene, CDR1 corresponds to SGHDT and CDR2 to YYEEEE. What the work shows at the level of the full study, not this receptor alone: CD8+ Simpson's diversity did not differ significantly between patients and healthy controls (P=0.060). Fewer than 35 CD8+ CDR3 sequences were found to be shared between patients and controls, but these sequences appeared to be highly expressed in patients and within the immunodominant clones of the patients.

Genomic DNA served as template for TCR beta VDJ combination and CDR3 sequence profiling. TCR repertoire sequencing was run on an Illumina HiSeq 2000. The authors processed their data as follows. Repertoires were assessed using TRBV/TRBJ rearrangement plots, CDR3 size and DJ length profiles, and Simpson's diversity index. Whichever DNA sequence was most abundant in the deep sequencing data was defined as the immunodominant clone. CDR3 amino acid sequences were screened for sharing across subjects and were compared with published repertoires and the VDJdb database. TCRdb applied fastp at Q25 and MiXCR to the public reads, then kept only in-frame beta chains. A single entry per CDR3 protein holds the most common genes and DNA from its merged rows. The V and J calls, along with clone size, are taken from TCRdb and not from the paper's own processing. Across this sample there are roughly 250,000 distinct CDR3 sequences, with around half seen only once. The top ten hold approximately 7.8% of the sample.

Expansion of CD8+CD57+ cells had been shown by flow cytometry in the patients chosen for sequencing. Every patient had a diagnosis of severe acquired aplastic anemia based on International Study of Aplastic Anemia and Agranulocytosis and Camitta criteria. No patient had received any therapy when blood was sampled. In this study, sorted CD4+ and CD8+ T cells from the blood of healthy subjects and of severe aplastic anemia patients had their TCR repertoires deep-sequenced. Patients were enrolled under clinicaltrials.gov protocols 00001620, 01623167, 00001397, 00071045, 00081523 and 00961064 in the USA. Ficoll-Paque density gradient centrifugation was used to isolate peripheral blood mononuclear cells. Before DNA was extracted, CD4+ and CD8+ T cells were sorted using either FACS or magnetic beads.

Here the chain combines TRBV5-6 and TRBJ2-5, with the D segment identity uncertain. Material: sorted CD4+, CD8+, or CD8+CD57+ T cells (not recorded which) from PBMCs. The receptor was derived from a human donor with aplastic anemia. CDR3 protein: CAGSLVADQETQYF. The nucleotides read TGTGCCGGCAGCTTGGTGGCGGACCAAGAGACCCAGTACTTC.